This T cell receptor (beta chain) was identified in a study of blood T cell repertoires in COVID-19. This clone was picked up one time. The CDR3 length is 14 residues. Germline values: CDR1 MNHNS, CDR2 SASEGT. The V end lost 1 base, the J end lost 6 bases, and 10 bases lay between the germline ends. Libraries were prepared by immunoSEQ multiplex PCR; TCRdb keeps only in-frame clonotypes and omits some of them. The table lists about 100,000 clones, more than 70% of them singletons. This chain connects TRBV6-1 to TRBJ1-5, with a tentative D call TRBD1 (6 bases). The source of this sequence is a man aged 65-85 years with acute or convalescent COVID-19. Sequencing was carried out using peripheral blood. CDR3 in amino acids: CASSEGQVVQPQHF. The CDR3 bases are TGTGCCAGCAGTGAAGGACAGGTGGTTCAGCCCCAGCATTTT.